This T cell receptor beta chain was observed in a study of CD8+CD57+ T cells in acquired aplastic anemia. For the study at large: Sorted cells (CD4+ and CD8+) yielded DNA amounts that averaged about 3.1 ug. Study outcomes and limitations: Patients and controls shared twenty-nine CD8+ CDR3 sequences. Patient and control CD8+ Simpson's diversity was not significantly different.

The V gene lost 3 bases and the J gene lost 4 bases, with 16 bases spanning the gap. This CDR3 has 14 residues. Germline CDR1 and CDR2: DFQATT and SNEGSKA (reference sequence). Genomic DNA served as template for TCR beta VDJ and CDR3 profiling. TCRdb re-called the reads with MiXCR, one entry per CDR3 protein. Among 250,000 to 300,000 distinct CDR3 sequences listed, around three fifths were seen once. This clonotype was found a few times. What it binds is not known. The gene calls are TRBV20-1 and TRBJ2-7; D is perhaps TRBD1 (6 bases). Sequenced: sorted CD4+, CD8+, or CD8+CD57+ T cells (not recorded which) from PBMCs. This receptor was identified in a human donor with severe aplastic anemia or a healthy control (not recorded which). The CDR3 coding sequence is TGCAGTGCTAGTCCCCAGGACAGACCGTACGAGCAGTACTTC. Translating gives CSASPQDRPYEQYF.